This TCR beta chain is from a study of T cell changes during pregnancy in multiple sclerosis. Repertoires were generated with immunoSEQ multiplex PCR, while TCRdb's copy carries only in-frame clones and drops some. The repertoire holds tens of thousands of clones, with roughly nine tenths as singletons. CDR1 is MGHDK and CDR2 is SYGVNS in the germline V gene. CDR3 length equals 17 residues. V shed 4 bases and J shed 1 base, with 16 bases lying between them. V is TRBV25-1 and J is TRBJ2-2; the D gene is possibly TRBD1 (6 bases). The sample consisted of CD4+ T cells from peripheral blood mononuclear cells, taken in the second trimester of pregnancy. The clonotype was recovered from a female donor with multiple sclerosis, enrolled in a pregnancy study. Written as DNA, the CDR3 is TGTGCCAGCAGTGTTATCCGGGACACCTTGAACACCGGGGAGCTGTTTTTT. Translated: CASSVIRDTLNTGELFF.